This T cell receptor (beta chain) was retrieved from a study of regulatory T cells in long-lasting Graves disease. The germline CDR1 and CDR2 sequences are SGHTA and FQGNSA. The V end was cut by 4 bases, the J end by 5 bases, with 17 bases between. This CDR3 region has 15 residues. TCR beta libraries were built with iRepertoire HTBI primers and Arm-PCR of CDR3 regions. TCRdb processed the multiplex PCR reads anew with MiXCR; each CDR3 protein has one entry. The sample has about 470,000 distinct CDR3 sequences; roughly 20% are singletons. General study findings and limits: Clonotypes that were public and shared totalled fewer than 3,500 in persistent patients versus 900 to 1,000 in new patients. Since the sample size was small, accuracy may have been reduced.

This clonotype was picked up many times. Antigen specificity is unknown. Sample time point: persistent/refractory GD, antithyroid drugs over 5 years with positive TRAb. RNA from PBMCs was the source of the TCR library. A blood draw put roughly 10 milliliters of peripheral blood into EDTA tubes. This TCR was sampled from a female donor with Graves disease. This rearrangement joins TRBV7-2 to TRBJ2-5; no reliable D call. The starting material was peripheral blood mononuclear cells (PBMCs), obtained when the disease was refractory, from a patient treated with antithyroid drugs. The CDR3 nucleotides are TGTGCCAGCAGCTGGAGAGGACGGCTCCCGGAGACCCAGTACTTC. Protein sequence: CASSWRGRLPETQYF.